The 32 T cell receptor beta chains presented below share a single source sample, sequenced in a study of cytomegalovirus exposure and HLA in healthy donors. The study ran its PCR with 60 Vbeta and 13 Jbeta primers. Clones were sequenced by immunoSEQ multiplex PCR, and TCRdb holds only the in-frame ones, with some missing. The data hold 100,000 to 150,000 clones, with around 8.5% observed a single time. Specimen: PBMCs. Receptors originate from a man in his forties in good health and CMV-seronegative.

This clone has more than one count but fewer than ten. This sequence joins TRBV5-1 and TRBJ2-7; 12 nucleotides agree with TRBD1. Per the germline V gene, CDR1 is SGHRS and CDR2 is YFSETQ. The V and J ends lost 2 bases and 2 bases, in that order; junction bases with no gene match: 2. The length of the CDR3 is 15 residues. The CDR3 DNA is TGCGCCAGCAGCTTCCGGGACAGGGGGCCCTACGAGCAGTACTTC. It encodes CASSFRDRGPYEQYF.

This clone was detected a few times. The rearrangement links TRBV29-1 to TRBJ1-5, with 9 nucleotides matching TRBD1. V lost 3 bases to trimming and J lost 7 bases; unmatched junction nucleotides: 22. The CDR3 is made up of 19 amino acids. Germline V lookup: CDR1 SQVTM, CDR2 ANQGSEA. CDR3 sequence (DNA): TGCAGCGTTGAGCCCCCACAGGACAGGGGCCTTGGTCAGGGCCAGCCCCAGCATTTT. The encoded protein is CSVEPPQDRGLGQGQPQHF.

This clone has a handful of counts. The chain links TRBV29-1 to TRBJ2-7; 7 bases match TRBD2. The V segment lost 3 bases and the J segment 4 bases; nucleotides outside the gene matches: 6. The CDR3 loop spans 13 amino acids. Germline-derived CDR1 and CDR2 are SQVTM and ANQGSEA. The CDR3 is CSVDGGSSYEQYF. The CDR3 DNA reads TGCAGCGTTGACGGGGGGAGTTCGTACGAGCAGTACTTC.

This clone occurred a few times. The chain carries TRBV6-6 and TRBJ1-6, with 7 bases matching TRBD1. Germline V lookup: CDR1 MNHNY, CDR2 SVGAGI (reference sequence). V lost 8 bases and J lost 7; bases outside the gene matches: 11. This CDR3 is 15 amino acids long. The chain's CDR3 is CASCPPGQKNSPLHF. The CDR3 DNA is TGTGCCAGCTGTCCCCCGGGACAGAAAAATTCACCCCTCCACTTT.

V gene TRBV2 combines with J gene TRBJ2-7, with 11 bases identical to TRBD1. CDR1 is SNHLY and CDR2 is FYNNEI in the germline V gene. The CDR3 spans 13 residues. The junction had 3 bases not matched to a gene; V was cut back by 6 bases and J by 5 bases. CDR3 sequence (DNA): TGTGCCAGCAGGGACAGGGGGCGAGACGAGCAGTACTTC. As protein: CASRDRGRDEQYF.

There are a few counts of this clone. CDR3 loop: CASSQKQGNQPQHF. The DNA of the CDR3 is TGTGCCAGTAGTCAAAAACAGGGAAATCAGCCCCAGCATTTT. The chain recombines TRBV19 with TRBJ1-5; D possibly corresponds to TRBD1 (6 bases). The germline V and J ends were trimmed by 5 bases and 4 bases, with 12 bases remaining between them. Germline V lookup: CDR1 LNHDA, CDR2 SQIVND (reference sequence). The CDR3 is made up of 14 amino acids.

The chain's CDR3 is CASSYSSGGEDEKLFF. CDR3 DNA: TGTGCCAGCAGTTACTCGTCGGGGGGCGAGGATGAAAAACTGTTTTTT. The gene calls are TRBV6-6 and TRBJ1-4; perhaps TRBD1 as D (6 bases). The CDR3 runs to 16 residues. The germline CDR1 and CDR2 sequences are MNHNY and SVGAGI (reference sequence). Trimming left V 0 bases short and J 6 bases short, with 14 bases between.

A few counts support this clone. V usage is TRBV10-2 and J usage is TRBJ1-2, with D possibly TRBD1 on 5 matching bases. V lost 6 bases and J lost 1, with 9 bases in between. This CDR3 has 13 residues. Germline assignment: CDR1 WSHSY and CDR2 SAAADI. The CDR3 is CASRATDNYGYTF. In DNA, the CDR3 is TGCGCCAGCAGAGCGACAGATAACTATGGCTACACCTTC.

The chain carries TRBV12-5 and TRBJ2-5; D might be TRBD2 (5 bases). Trimming cost V 1 base and J 2 bases, with 11 bases left between them. Germline V lookup: CDR1 LGHNT, CDR2 FRNRAP. The CDR3 loop spans 15 amino acids. CDR3 region: CASGLGGPGQETQYF. The CDR3 DNA sequence: TGTGCTAGTGGTTTGGGCGGACCGGGACAAGAGACCCAGTACTTC. Using reference TRBV12-5 and TRBJ2-5 for the parts outside the CDR3, the full variable domain is DARVTQTPRHKVTEMGQEVTMRCQPILGHNTVFWYRQTMMQGLELLAYFRNRAPLDDSGMPKDRFSAEMPDATLATLKIQPSEPRDSAVYFCASGLGGPGQETQYFGPGTRLLVL.

The rearrangement links TRBV5-4 to TRBJ2-5; D not resolved. Trimming stripped 0 bases from V and 5 bases from J, with 8 bases between. Germline loops: CDR1 SGHNT, CDR2 YYREEE (reference sequence). This CDR3 is 13 amino acids long. The CDR3 DNA follows: TGTGCCAGCAGCTTGGCCGCAGCGGAGACCCAGTACTTC. Translated: CASSLAAAETQYF.

This clone came up a few times. The chain joins TRBV19 to TRBJ2-7, with D maybe TRBD1 (5 bases). The CDR3 sequence is 14 residues long. Germline CDR1 and CDR2: LNHDA and SQIVND (reference sequence). V shed 3 bases and J shed 0 bases, with 9 bases lying between them. The CDR3 protein is CASSIQGDSYEQYF. The CDR3 DNA reads as TGTGCCAGTAGTATCCAAGGGGACTCCTACGAGCAGTACTTC.

A few counts support this clone. V usage is TRBV5-1 and J usage is TRBJ1-5; TRBD1 matches at 7 bases. The V segment lost 0 bases and the J segment 5 bases; nucleotides outside the gene matches: 2. The CDR3 consists of 14 residues. Germline V gives CDR1 SGHRS, CDR2 YFSETQ. CDR3 sequence: CASSLVTGDQPQHF. The CDR3 bases are TGCGCCAGCAGCTTGGTCACAGGGGATCAGCCCCAGCATTTT.

This clone was observed a few times. The rearrangement links TRBV2 to TRBJ2-7; 10 bases match TRBD1. Trimming took 7 bases from V and 6 from J; bases not matched to a gene: 9. There are 14 residues in the CDR3. The germline V gene encodes CDR1 SNHLY and CDR2 FYNNEI. CDR3 residues: CASTIWGTGVEQYF. In DNA, the CDR3 is TGTGCCAGCACCATCTGGGGGACAGGGGTCGAGCAGTACTTC.

The V gene is TRBV7-2, the J gene TRBJ2-7; possible D gene TRBD2, 5 bases. The CDR3 has 12 residues. Deletions cut 6 bases from V and 7 bases from J, with 13 bases between. CDR1 and CDR2 from the germline V gene are SGHTA and FQGNSA. The DNA for the CDR3 is TGTGCCAGCAGTTGGACCCCGGGGGAGCAGTACTTC. Translating it yields CASSWTPGEQYF.

The chain combines TRBV5-1 with TRBJ2-1; 10 bases align to TRBD1. The junction had 6 bases not matched to a gene; V was cut back by 4 bases and J by 8 bases. Looked up from germline, CDR1 is SGHRS and CDR2 is YFSETQ. The CDR3 extends over 14 amino acids. CDR3 protein: CASSEGTGEDEQFF. CDR3 sequence (DNA): TGCGCCAGCAGCGAGGGGACAGGGGAGGATGAGCAGTTCTTC. Full variable domain (outside the CDR3, taken from reference TRBV5-1 and TRBJ2-1): KAGVTQTPRYLIKTRGQQVTLSCSPISGHRSVSWYQQTPGQGLQFLFEYFSETQRNKGNFPGRFSGRQFSNSRSEMNVSTLELGDSALYLCASSEGTGEDEQFFGPGTRLTVL.

In its sample, this clone was seen a few times. The rearrangement joins TRBV4-3 to TRBJ2-2, with no clear D. Per the germline V gene, CDR1 is LGHNA and CDR2 is YSLEER. The CDR3 has 15 amino acids. V was clipped by 1 base and J by 0 bases, with 6 bases between them. The DNA of the CDR3 is TGCGCCAGCAGCCAAGGGGCAGCGAACACCGGGGAGCTGTTTTTT. The encoded protein is CASSQGAANTGELFF.

The chain has TRBV5-1 and TRBJ2-7, with no clear D. This CDR3 contains 13 residues. Germline V CDR1 and CDR2: SGHRS, YFSETQ. Trimming left V 0 bases short and J 3 bases short, with 7 bases between. For the CDR3, the DNA is TGCGCCAGCAGCTTGGGAGCGAACTACGAGCAGTACTTC. Its translation is CASSLGANYEQYF. The whole variable domain, remainder taken from reference TRBV5-1 and TRBJ2-7, is KAGVTQTPRYLIKTRGQQVTLSCSPISGHRSVSWYQQTPGQGLQFLFEYFSETQRNKGNFPGRFSGRQFSNSRSEMNVSTLELGDSALYLCASSLGANYEQYFGPGTRLTVT.

This clone was observed a few times. The rearrangement links TRBV4-3 to TRBJ1-2; TRBD1 aligns across 10 bases. The length of the CDR3 is 15 residues. V shed 0 bases, J shed 8 bases, and the junction held 6 bases outside the gene matches. Germline CDR1 is LGHNA and CDR2 is YSLEER. The chain's CDR3 is CASSQDRTGGFGYTF. The CDR3 DNA is TGCGCCAGCAGCCAAGATCGGACAGGGGGTTTCGGCTACACCTTC.

This clone was seen a few times. The chain uses TRBV28 and TRBJ1-2, with 8 bases fitting TRBD1. Germline V gene sequence: CDR1 MDHEN, CDR2 SYDVKM. This CDR3 spans 12 amino acids. J gave up 8 bases and V 5 bases, and 4 bases lay outside the gene matches. The CDR3 spells CASSTDRGGYTF. The CDR3 nucleotides are TGTGCCAGCAGTACCGACAGGGGCGGCTACACCTTC.

The chain couples TRBV5-4 to TRBJ2-7; perhaps TRBD1 as D (5 bases). Between the trimmed V and J ends, which lost 4 bases and 2 bases, there was a span of 16 bases. The CDR3 has 15 amino acids. CDR1 and CDR2 (germline): SGHNT, YYREEE (reference sequence). Here the CDR3 DNA reads TGTGCCAGCAGCCTCGACAGAGTACAAACCTACGAGCAGTACTTC. This encodes CASSLDRVQTYEQYF.

This clone was counted many times. This sequence joins TRBV29-1 and TRBJ1-2, with 8 bases aligning to TRBD1. The V gene end was trimmed by 7 bases and the J gene end by 1 base; junction bases not matched to a gene: 5. The length of the CDR3 is 13 residues. Germline values: CDR1 SQVTM, CDR2 ANQGSEA. CDR3 region: CSAETGDNYGYTF. CDR3 in DNA: TGCAGCGCCGAGACAGGGGATAACTATGGCTACACCTTC.

This clone was counted only a few times. V usage is TRBV7-9 and J usage is TRBJ1-1; 9 bases align to TRBD1. This CDR3 has 15 amino acids. V trimming: 4 bases; J trimming: 4 bases; junction bases outside the gene matches: 7. The V gene's germline CDR1 is SEHNR and CDR2 FQNEAQ (reference sequence). DNA for the CDR3: TGTGCCAGCAGCTCCCGCGGGGACAGGGCCACTGAAGCTTTCTTT. Amino acid sequence: CASSSRGDRATEAFF.

The chain uses TRBV9 and TRBJ2-5; D may be TRBD2 (7 bases). Germline lookup yields CDR1 SGDLS and CDR2 YYNGEE. Trimming took off 6 bases at V and 4 bases at J, with 22 bases between the two ends. This CDR3 is built from 16 residues. CDR3 bases: TGTGCCAGCACCCCCGGAGGGGGGGCCGGGGGAGAGACCCAGTACTTC. Translation: CASTPGGGAGGETQYF.

This rearrangement joins TRBV15 to TRBJ1-5; unclear D gene. V lost 0 bases, J lost 3 bases, and 9 bases lay in between. The CDR3 is 15 residues long. CDR1 and CDR2 (germline): LNHNV, YYDKDF (reference sequence). As DNA, the CDR3 is TGTGCCACCAGCAGAGATCTTGACATCAATCAGCCCCAGCATTTT. This sequence encodes CATSRDLDINQPQHF.

The sample holds a few counts of this clone. The chain is built from TRBV15 and TRBJ1-3, with a tentative D call TRBD1 (5 bases). Germline loops: CDR1 LNHNV, CDR2 YYDKDF (reference sequence). The V end was cut by 5 bases, the J end by 4 bases, with 18 bases between. The CDR3 is 16 residues long. The CDR3 region has the DNA TGTGCCACCAGCGGCAAGGGGCAGTCCAGGGGAAACACCATATATTTT. Translation: CATSGKGQSRGNTIYF. The full variable domain, completed using reference TRBV15 and TRBJ1-3, is DAMVIQNPRYQVTQFGKPVTLSCSQTLNHNVMYWYQQKSSQAPKLLFHYYDKDFNNEADTPDNFQSRRPNTSFCFLDIRSPGLGDTAMYLCATSGKGQSRGNTIYFGEGSWLTVV.

This clone was counted a few times. V is TRBV4-1 and J is TRBJ2-7; perhaps TRBD1 as D (5 bases). Germline assignment: CDR1 MGHRA and CDR2 YSYEKL. The CDR3 runs to 15 residues. V was trimmed by 5 bases and J by 2 bases, leaving 16 bases between them. This chain's CDR3 is CASSEGAVYPYEQYF. Here the CDR3 DNA reads TGCGCCAGCAGCGAAGGGGCAGTGTATCCCTACGAGCAGTACTTC.

The V gene is TRBV19, the J gene TRBJ2-2, with D possibly matching TRBD1 (6 bases). The CDR3 totals 14 residues. CDR1 is LNHDA, CDR2 SQIVND, per germline (reference sequence). V was clipped by 6 bases and J by 7 bases, with 15 bases between them. As DNA, the CDR3 is TGTGCCAGTAGCAGACAGGCTTCCGTCGGGGAGCTGTTTTTT. It yields the protein CASSRQASVGELFF.

This clone was seen ten or more times. Since a far larger clone is one base different, this is likely a read error. Other DNA sequences from this sample encode an identical CDR3 as well. The genes are TRBV5-6 and TRBJ1-2; D may be TRBD1 (5 bases). This CDR3 has 11 residues. Germline V CDR1 and CDR2: SGHDT, YYEEEE. DNA of the CDR3: TGTGCCAGCAGCCGGGGGTACGGCTACACCTTT. Translation: CASSRGYGYTF.

Only a few counts were recorded for this clone. CDR3 nucleotides: TGTGCCAGCAGTTTCCTCCGGGACATACAAGAGACCCAGTACTTC. It yields the protein CASSFLRDIQETQYF. The chain joins TRBV28 to TRBJ2-5; D is possibly TRBD1 (6 bases). Germline CDR1 and CDR2: MDHEN and SYDVKM. The ends were cut back, 3 bases at V and 2 bases at J, with 13 bases in the middle. The CDR3 totals 15 residues.

This clone was detected a few times. This chain connects TRBV6-5 to TRBJ1-1, with 10 bases lining up with TRBD1. Germline loops: CDR1 MNHEY, CDR2 SVGAGI. The CDR3 is 15 residues long. With 0 bases clipped from V and 6 bases from J, the junction kept 4 bases outside the gene matches. Here the CDR3 DNA reads TGTGCCAGCAGTTACTCTGACAGGGGGCTTTCTGAAGCTTTCTTT. Translating it yields CASSYSDRGLSEAFF.

This chain connects TRBV6-1 to TRBJ2-7, with D possibly TRBD2 on 6 matching bases. Germline V gives CDR1 MNHNS, CDR2 SASEGT. The CDR3 contains 15 residues. The ends were cut back, 1 base at V and 4 bases at J, with 14 bases in the middle. CDR3 bases: TGTGCCAGCAGTGAAGTAAGCTACGGAGGGTACGAGCAGTACTTC. This translates into CASSEVSYGGYEQYF.

This clone came up a few times. The gene calls are TRBV6-5 and TRBJ1-1; D call uncertain. Per the germline V gene, CDR1 is MNHEY and CDR2 is SVGAGI. Trimming stripped 6 bases from V and 3 bases from J, with 11 bases between. This CDR3 is built from 13 residues. In nucleotides, the CDR3 is TGTGCCAGCAGGCGCCCGGGAGACACTGAAGCTTTCTTT. Its translation: CASRRPGDTEAFF.